What follows describes a single TCR beta chain. This clonotype was found a few times. This receptor's antigen is unknown. Base qualities are not provided; no much larger clone lies one nucleotide away. The data originate from a study of blood T cells in healthy people across ages (dated by TCRdb to between 2015 and 2016). About the full investigation: Template switching captured roughly one uniquely barcoded TCR beta cDNA molecule per two T cells in model experiments. Age-related changes in TCR beta repertoire diversity were measured in the study by deep sequencing normalized with unique cDNA molecular identifiers. Donors were grouped into four age groups: young (average 16 years), middle-aged (39), aged (around 60) and long-lived (around 80). To avoid experimental bias, donors of different ages were spread randomly across the sequencing lanes. Two additional independent replicas of 1 million unique cDNA reads from the same blood draw were analyzed for two donors (one aged 18 to 29 and one aged 80 or older).

Library method: 5' RACE. Sequencing was carried out with an Illumina HiSeq 2500. The second PCR ran for about 7 to 11 cycles and used a J-beta primer mix along with a sample-barcoded 5' primer. A template-switch 5' adaptor carrying 12 random nucleotides introduced a unique molecular identifier onto each TCR beta cDNA molecule. Each sample yielded at least 3 million CDR3-containing paired-end reads. The Mint cDNA synthesis kit, primed by a TRBC-specific oligonucleotide, was used to synthesize first-strand cDNA from all RNA. Following uracil-DNA glycosylase treatment, all cDNA underwent a first 18-cycle PCR with the universal primers M1SS and BC2_uni_R. The authors' pipeline ran thus. For normalization, 1 million high-quality reads, each with a distinct molecular identifier, were randomly selected from each sample. Reads sharing molecular identifiers were discarded rather than binned into consensus sequences. MiTCR, set to a Q25 quality threshold and the strictest error-elimination algorithm, was used for CDR3 identification, clonotype clustering and error correction. A nonparametric unseen species model with Euler transformation was used to estimate a lower bound on total TCR beta diversity. TCRdb ran its own pipeline on the public reads, namely fastp trimming at Q25 and MiXCR clone calling, and kept in-frame beta chains. Merged by CDR3 protein, the rows form single entries marked with the most common genes and DNA. The V and J calls here are based on TCRdb, not the publication. For this sample the table gives roughly 1.6 million distinct CDR3 sequences, of which about 35% were detected only once. The ten most abundant clones make up approximately 10% of the sample.

At the junction V is shortened by 4 bases and J by 1 base, with 15 bases in between. From the germline V gene, CDR1 is SGHRS and CDR2 is YFSETQ. Inclusive of the bounding cysteine and phenylalanine, the CDR3 is 15 residues long. The sequence is cut down to CDR3 DNA, 45 bases in frame from base 1. Donors were a few dozen systemically healthy Caucasian individuals from Russia aged roughly 6 to 100 years. Ten milliliters of peripheral blood were drawn from each donor into EDTA-treated Vacutainer tubes. PBMCs were isolated by Ficoll-Paque density-gradient centrifugation, with at least 7 million obtained per sample. Trizol reagent was used to extract total RNA from PBMCs, with at least 5.5 micrograms per sample. Naive CD45RAhigh/CD27high T cell percentages were measured by flow cytometry on a PBMC aliquot from every donor. Paper-wide results and their limitations: Observed TCR beta diversity per million T cells fell roughly linearly with age, and a significant reduction was already apparent by age roughly 40. Estimates of total diversity based on one million sequenced T cells were considered lower bounds and underestimates. Observed TCR beta diversity correlated strongly with the percentage of naive T cells measured by flow cytometry. The long-lived group showed more naive CD4+ T cells, fewer expanded clones and increased TCR diversity than the aged group, suggesting age selection. Donor CMV infection status was unknown, potentially confounding age-related changes in expanded clonotypes. Bulk unsorted PBMC profiling prevented conclusive comparison of naive and antigen-experienced compartments.

The sequencing input was blood. The sequence came from a woman aged 25 to 39 in good health. Rearrangement joined TRBV5-1 to TRBJ2-7; perhaps TRBD2 is the D gene, with 5 bases matching. The CDR3 sequence is CASSTSVVASYEQYF. The sequenced DNA is TGCGCCAGCAGCACCTCGGTAGTAGCGTCCTACGAGCAGTACTTC.